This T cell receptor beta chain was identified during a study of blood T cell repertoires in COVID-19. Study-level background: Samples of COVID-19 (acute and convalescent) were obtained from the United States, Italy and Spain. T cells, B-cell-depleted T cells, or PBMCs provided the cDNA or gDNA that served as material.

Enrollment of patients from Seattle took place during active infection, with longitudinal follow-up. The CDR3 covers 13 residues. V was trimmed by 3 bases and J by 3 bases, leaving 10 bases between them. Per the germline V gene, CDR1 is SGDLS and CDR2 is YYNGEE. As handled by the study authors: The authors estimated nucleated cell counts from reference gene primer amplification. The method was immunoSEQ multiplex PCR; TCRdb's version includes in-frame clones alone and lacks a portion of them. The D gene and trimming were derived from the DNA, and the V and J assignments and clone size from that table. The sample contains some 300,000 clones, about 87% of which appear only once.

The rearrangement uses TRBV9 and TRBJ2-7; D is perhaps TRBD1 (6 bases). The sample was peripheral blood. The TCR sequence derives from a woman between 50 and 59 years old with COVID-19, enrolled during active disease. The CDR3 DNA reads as TGTGCCAGCAGCGCAGGGACACACTACGAGCAGTACTTC. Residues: CASSAGTHYEQYF.